Listed here are 14 T cell receptor beta chains from one sample, sequenced in a study of cytomegalovirus exposure and HLA in healthy donors. TCRdb keeps only in-frame clones here, not all; method: immunoSEQ multiplex PCR. Among fewer than 85,000 clones listed, roughly 94% were seen once. The sample comprised PBMCs. The receptors shown here come from a young woman in good health and CMV-seronegative.

This clone came up once. The V call is TRBV29-1, the J call TRBJ1-2; a weak D match, TRBD1 (5 bases). Looked up from germline, CDR1 is SQVTM and CDR2 is ANQGSEA. The length of the CDR3 is 13 residues. Trimming stripped 6 bases from V and 4 bases from J, with 15 bases between. The CDR3 DNA follows: TGCAGCGTGAGACTGACAGATACCTATGGCTACACCTTC. It yields the protein CSVRLTDTYGYTF. Drawing the rest from reference TRBV29-1 and TRBJ1-2, the complete variable domain is SAVISQKPSRDICQRGTSLTIQCQVDSQVTMMFWYRQQPGQSLTLIATANQGSEATYESGFVIDKFPISRPNLTFSTLTVSNMSPEDSSIYLCSVRLTDTYGYTFGSGTRLTVV.

This clone was found once. The rearrangement uses TRBV30 and TRBJ2-4; 8 bases match TRBD1. CDR3 length equals 14 residues. Germline V gene sequence: CDR1 GTSNPN, CDR2 SVGIG (reference sequence). V shed 5 bases and J 6 bases; nucleotides not matched to a gene: 9. The CDR3 region is CAWGPGTGRNIQYF. DNA of the CDR3: TGTGCCTGGGGTCCCGGGACAGGTAGAAACATTCAGTACTTC.

The rearrangement uses TRBV6-5 and TRBJ1-5; perhaps TRBD1 as D (6 bases). Germline lookup yields CDR1 MNHEY and CDR2 SVGAGI. The germline V and J ends were trimmed by 7 bases and 5 bases, with 12 bases remaining between them. The CDR3 length is 13 residues. The CDR3 here is CASKTNRDQPQHF. In nucleotides, the CDR3 is TGTGCCAGCAAAACGAACAGGGATCAGCCCCAGCATTTT.

This chain uses TRBV7-2 with TRBJ1-6, with unresolved D. The V and J ends lost 5 bases and 3 bases respectively, with 20 bases between them. CDR3 size: 18 residues. CDR1 and CDR2 from the germline V gene are SGHTA and FQGNSA. CDR3 coding DNA: TGTGCCAGCAGCACCCCGGGGAATGACCCACGCTATAATTCACCCCTCCACTTT. This gives the protein CASSTPGNDPRYNSPLHF.

The chain is built from TRBV28 and TRBJ1-2, with TRBD1 matching 10 bases. The V and J ends lost 7 bases and 2 bases, in that order; junction bases with no gene match: 7. CDR3 length: 15 amino acids. Per germline, CDR1 MDHEN and CDR2 SYDVKM. The CDR3 region has the DNA TGTGCCAGCAATTCAGGGACAGGGGTAAACTATGGCTACACCTTC. Residues: CASNSGTGVNYGYTF.

V gene TRBV5-1 combines with J gene TRBJ2-7, with TRBD1 identical over 11 bases. V shed 0 bases, J shed 5 bases, and the junction held 4 bases outside the gene matches. Looked up from germline, CDR1 is SGHRS and CDR2 is YFSETQ. The CDR3 loop spans 15 amino acids. The CDR3: CASSLVGTGGNEQYF. Written as DNA, the CDR3 is TGCGCCAGCAGCTTGGTCGGGACAGGGGGAAACGAGCAGTACTTC.

The V and J genes are TRBV4-1 and TRBJ1-4, with 7 nucleotides matching TRBD1. V was clipped by 4 bases and J by 5 bases; unmatched bases: 10. From germline, CDR1 is MGHRA and CDR2 YSYEKL. The CDR3 is 16 amino acids. The CDR3, as DNA: TGCGCCAGCAGCCCTAGAACAGGGGTTGACAATGAAAAACTGTTTTTT. Protein product: CASSPRTGVDNEKLFF.

The chain employs TRBV5-1 and TRBJ2-3; possibly TRBD2 for D (5 bases). The CDR3 totals 14 residues. Trimming cost V 4 bases and J 3 bases, with 12 bases left between them. CDR1 is SGHRS and CDR2 is YFSETQ in the germline V gene. The CDR3 reads CASSEIGETDTQYF. CDR3 bases: TGCGCCAGCAGCGAGATTGGGGAGACAGATACGCAGTATTTT.

The V call is TRBV27, the J call TRBJ2-7, with 10 bases fitting TRBD1. With V trimmed by 4 bases and J by 7 bases, 13 bases remained unmatched. Germline V lookup: CDR1 MNHEY, CDR2 SMNVEV (reference sequence). The CDR3 runs to 16 residues. The CDR3 nucleotides read TGTGCCAGCAGTTCCCGTCTGACAGGGGGCGCGAAAGAGCAGTACTTC. It yields the protein CASSSRLTGGAKEQYF.

This chain connects TRBV6-5 to TRBJ1-6; D not resolved. The CDR3 consists of 15 residues. The germline V gene encodes CDR1 MNHEY and CDR2 SVGAGI. V was trimmed by 0 bases and J by 0 bases, leaving 3 bases between them. The chain's CDR3 is CASSYSSSYNSPLHF. The CDR3 DNA follows: TGTGCCAGCAGTTACTCGAGCTCCTATAATTCACCCCTCCACTTT.

This clone turned up a few times. The chain employs TRBV6-4 and TRBJ1-4; 7 bases map to TRBD1. Germline lookup yields CDR1 MRHNA and CDR2 SNTAGT. The junction had 10 bases not matched to a gene; V was cut back by 6 bases and J by 6 bases. The CDR3 runs 15 residues. This CDR3 is CASSAPGTVYEKLFF. The CDR3 nucleotides read TGTGCCAGCAGCGCTCCCGGGACAGTATATGAAAAACTGTTTTTT.

V is TRBV19 and J is TRBJ1-5, with a tentative D call TRBD1 (5 bases). Germline loops: CDR1 LNHDA, CDR2 SQIVND (reference sequence). This CDR3 spans 15 amino acids. The V end lost 6 bases, the J end lost 0 bases, and 12 bases lay between the germline ends. CDR3 residues: CASSTGGGSNQPQHF. The CDR3 DNA reads TGTGCCAGTAGCACGGGGGGGGGTAGCAATCAGCCCCAGCATTTT. The full variable domain, with the rest looked up from reference TRBV19 and TRBJ1-5, is DGGITQSPKYLFRKEGQNVTLSCEQNLNHDAMYWYRQDPGQGLRLIYYSQIVNDFQKGDIAEGYSVSREKKESFPLTVTSAQKNPTAFYLCASSTGGGSNQPQHFGDGTRLSIL.

This clone has just a few counts. The chain employs TRBV2 and TRBJ2-1; TRBD2 aligns across 10 bases. The CDR3 totals 19 residues. Per germline, CDR1 SNHLY and CDR2 FYNNEI. V gave up 7 bases and J gave up 1 base; unmatched junction bases: 16. The CDR3 here is CASTPRGLASRGSYNEQFF. The CDR3 DNA follows: TGTGCCAGCACACCCCGGGGACTAGCGTCCCGGGGATCCTACAATGAGCAGTTCTTC.

DNA of the CDR3: TGTGCCACCAGCCGGGGACAGCAAGAGACCCAGTACTTC. It codes for CATSRGQQETQYF. The chain carries TRBV15 and TRBJ2-5; the match to TRBD1 covers 7 bases. Germline V lookup: CDR1 LNHNV, CDR2 YYDKDF (reference sequence). The ends lost 5 bases at V and 2 bases at J; junction bases unmatched: 2. The CDR3 extends over 13 amino acids.